This section outlines one T cell receptor beta chain sequence together with its context. What it recognizes is unknown. Germline values: CDR1 LGHDT, CDR2 YNNKEL (reference sequence). J gave up 1 base and V 6 bases, and 1 base lay outside the gene matches. This CDR3 region has 14 residues. Scientists isolated CD4+ T cells after an approximately 10-day culture period ended. Of the BNT162b2 and mRNA-1273 vaccines, participants received two doses of one or the other. Only in-frame clones appear in the TCRdb table, and some are missing; sequencing was by immunoSEQ multiplex PCR. The table lists 60,000 to 80,000 clones, around 70% of them singletons. This sample is drawn from a study of vaccination effects on CD4 cells after COVID-19. In the study overall: Using viral peptide pools, the ViraFEST assay grew out antigen-specific CD4+ T cells prior to sequencing.

Study outcomes and limitations: Few convalescent patients and no early post-infection timepoints were included in the study. Only a single clone (1 of 255 vaccine-induced clones in healthy vaccinees) cross-reacted with common cold coronaviruses.

This specimen was CD4+ T cells from PBMCs cultured without peptide, taken after COVID-19 vaccination. The sequence came from a human donor who received a COVID-19 vaccine. V is TRBV3-1 (or the pseudogene TRBV3-2) and J is TRBJ1-5; 9 bases match TRBD1. The CDR3 DNA reads TGTGCCAGCAGACAGGGGGCAAGCAATCAGCCCCAGCATTTT. Translation: CASRQGASNQPQHF.